The rows below give T cell receptor beta chains drawn from one sample of a study of PD-1 blockade in classical Hodgkin lymphoma. Clones were read by immunoSEQ multiplex PCR, and TCRdb kept only the in-frame ones, dropping some. The sample has approximately 44,000 clones, roughly 69% seen once; the top ten hold about 2.6%. Sequenced here: peripheral blood mononuclear cells (PBMCs), sampled before the fourth cycle of nivolumab. These TCRs come from a human donor with classical Hodgkin lymphoma. The CDR3 runs from the conserved cysteine through the conserved F or W.

V gene	CDR3 length	J gene	CDR3 protein
TRBV6-1	12	TRBJ1-5	CASSLGDQPQHF
TRBV18	18	TRBJ1-4	CASSPTISTGNTNEKLFF
TRBV27	16	TRBJ2-7	CASTTLEGARSREQYF
TRBV7-9	15	TRBJ1-4	CASSLWGQGDEKLFF
TRBV6-1	15	TRBJ2-2	CASIWGGTNTGELFF
TRBV18	15	TRBJ2-2	CASSPEDDGTGELFF
TRBV19	14	TRBJ1-5	CASMGTASNQPQHF
TRBV5-1	16	TRBJ2-2	CASSLESGLNTGELFF
TRBV7-9	14	TRBJ1-2	CASSVRDREYGYTF
TRBV7-2	17	TRBJ2-3	CASSFLTSGGRADTQYF
TRBV18	16	TRBJ2-3	CASSPVRSSSLNTQYF
TRBV7-9	14	TRBJ2-1	CASSLSDPGTGQFF
TRBV7-9	15	TRBJ2-1	CASSFGTSGDNEQFF
TRBV5-1	15	TRBJ2-2	CASTQREGENGELFF
TRBV19	14	TRBJ2-7	CASTPGQGNYEQYF
TRBV6-5	15	TRBJ1-2	CASSYGTYSNYGYTF
TRBV7-9	15	TRBJ2-1	CASSSPGGFGNEQFF
TRBV29-1	14	TRBJ2-7	CSVEGRQGTYEQYF
TRBV7-9	12	TRBJ2-5	CASSPRGETQYF
TRBV5-6	14	TRBJ1-2	CASSSTGISRGYTF
TRBV19	14	TRBJ1-5	CASTGQGSNQPQHF
TRBV19	12	TRBJ1-1	CASSIAGGQAFF
TRBV27	17	TRBJ2-7	CASRTYFRAGGSYEQYF
TRBV5-1	16	TRBJ2-1	CASSLALAGEDNEQFF
TRBV11-2	15	TRBJ1-1	CASSAVRDKNTEAFF